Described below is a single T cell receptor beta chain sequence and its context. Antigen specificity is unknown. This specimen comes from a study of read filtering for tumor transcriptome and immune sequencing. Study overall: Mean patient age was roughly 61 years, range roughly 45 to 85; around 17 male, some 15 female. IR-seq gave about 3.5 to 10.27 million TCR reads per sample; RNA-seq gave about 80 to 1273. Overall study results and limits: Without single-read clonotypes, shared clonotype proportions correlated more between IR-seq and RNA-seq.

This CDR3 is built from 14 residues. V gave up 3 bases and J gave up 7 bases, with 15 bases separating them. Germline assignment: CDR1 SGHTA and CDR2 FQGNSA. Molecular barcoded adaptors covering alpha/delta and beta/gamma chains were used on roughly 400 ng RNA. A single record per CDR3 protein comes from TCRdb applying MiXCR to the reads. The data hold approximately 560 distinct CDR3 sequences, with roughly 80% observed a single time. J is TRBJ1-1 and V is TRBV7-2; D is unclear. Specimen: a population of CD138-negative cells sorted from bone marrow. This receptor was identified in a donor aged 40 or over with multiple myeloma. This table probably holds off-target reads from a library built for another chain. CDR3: CASSFMIRNDEAFF. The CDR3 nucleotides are TGTGCCAGCAGCTTTATGATAAGGAATGATGAAGCTTTCTTT.